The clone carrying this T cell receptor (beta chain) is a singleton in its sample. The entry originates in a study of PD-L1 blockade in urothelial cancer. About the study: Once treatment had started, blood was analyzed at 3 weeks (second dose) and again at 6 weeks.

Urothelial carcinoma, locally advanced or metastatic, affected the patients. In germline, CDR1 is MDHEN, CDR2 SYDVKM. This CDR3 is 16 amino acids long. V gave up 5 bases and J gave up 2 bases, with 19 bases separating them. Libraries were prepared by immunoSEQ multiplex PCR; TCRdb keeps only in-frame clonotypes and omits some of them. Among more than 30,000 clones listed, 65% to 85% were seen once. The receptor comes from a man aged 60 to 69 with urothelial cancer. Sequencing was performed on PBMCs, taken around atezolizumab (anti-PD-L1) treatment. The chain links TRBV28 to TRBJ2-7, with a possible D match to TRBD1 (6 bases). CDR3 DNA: TGTGCCAGCAGTCCCGCCTTTAATACAGGGACCTACGAGCAGTACTTC. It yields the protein CASSPAFNTGTYEQYF.